The rows below give T cell receptor beta chains drawn from one sample of a study of T cells in Graves' hyperthyroidism and ophthalmopathy. TCRdb re-derived calls from the multiplex PCR reads in MiXCR, one entry per CDR3 protein. The sample holds approximately 360,000 distinct CDR3 sequences, around 16% seen once. Input material: blood. The receptors originated from a woman between 18 and 30 years old with Graves' hyperthyroidism that later progressed to Graves' ophthalmopathy. Each CDR3 is given with its conserved first and last residue. Each record gives: D gene, CDR3 length, clone size, V gene, J gene, CDR3 DNA, CDR3 protein. D genes are given only for firm matches. Rows give clone size only sometimes, using once, few, many, or a class for an expanded clone.

>-|16|many|TRBV12-3/TRBV12-4|TRBJ1-5
TGTGCCAGCAGTTTAGGGAGCGGGTACAGCAATCAGCCCCAGCATTTT
CASSLGSGYSNQPQHF
>-|14|many|TRBV5-1|TRBJ1-2
TGCGCCAGCAGCTTGGGGACAGCTACCTATGGCTACACCTTC
CASSLGTATYGYTF
>TRBD2|18|many|TRBV20-1|TRBJ2-7
TGCAGTGCTAGAGATCTGGCTAGCGGGAGTGGTGACTCCTACGAGCAGTACTTC
CSARDLASGSGDSYEQYF
>-|11|-|TRBV28|TRBJ1-1
TGTGCCAGCAGTTGGGAGGCTGAAGCTTTCTTT
CASSWEAEAFF
>TRBD1|17|few|TRBV6-2/TRBV6-3|TRBJ1-5
TGTGCCAGCAGTTACCCTACAGGGGAACCTAGCAATCAGCCCCAGCATTTT
CASSYPTGEPSNQPQHF
>-|17|-|TRBV9|TRBJ2-1
TGTGCCAGCAGCGTAGAGGGATCCCTGGGGGTGAACAATGAGCAGTTCTTC
CASSVEGSLGVNNEQFF
>TRBD1|13|many|TRBV30|TRBJ1-2
TGTGCCTGGGGACAGGGGATTTCCTATGGCTACACCTTC
CAWGQGISYGYTF
>TRBD2|13|many|TRBV6-1|TRBJ2-7
TGTGCCAGCGGAGCTAGCGGAGCCTACGAGCAGTACTTC
CASGASGAYEQYF
>-|18|few|TRBV3-1|TRBJ1-4
TGTGCCAGCAGCCAGGGTTCATTTATCGGTAAGCTGGCTGAAAAACTGTTTTTT
CASSQGSFIGKLAEKLFF
>-|14|many|TRBV7-6|TRBJ2-7
TGTGCCAGCAGCTTAGCAGGACCAACCTACGAGCAGTACTTC
CASSLAGPTYEQYF
>-|17|many|TRBV10-3|TRBJ2-4
TGTGCCATCAGTGAGTGGGCCTCAGGCGCAGCCAAAAACATTCAGTACTTC
CAISEWASGAAKNIQYF
>-|13|many|TRBV2|TRBJ1-1
TGTGCCAGCAGCTCGGACGCGAACACTGAAGCTTTCTTT
CASSSDANTEAFF
>-|16|many|TRBV7-9|TRBJ1-2
TGTGCCAGCAGCCCACTCGGTGTTCCGGGATCCCATGGCTACACCTTC
CASSPLGVPGSHGYTF
>-|10|few|TRBV29-1|TRBJ1-2
TGCAGCGTTGACGAGGGGGGCTACACCTTC
CSVDEGGYTF
>-|16|many|TRBV19|TRBJ2-3
TGTGCCAGTACCCCTGGCAGGACCCCTAGCACAGATACGCAGTATTTT
CASTPGRTPSTDTQYF
>-|16|few|TRBV9|TRBJ2-5
TGTGCCAGCAGCGTAGGGTGGCGACAGTTCTCAGAGACCCAGTACTTC
CASSVGWRQFSETQYF
>TRBD1|15|-|TRBV29-1|TRBJ2-1
TGCAGCGTCCGGACAGGGACCCTCTCCTACAATGAGCAGTTCTTC
CSVRTGTLSYNEQFF
>-|15|-|TRBV4-2|TRBJ2-6
TGTGCCAGCAGCCAAGAATCATCTGGGGCCAACGTCCTGACTTTC
CASSQESSGANVLTF
>-|14|many|TRBV29-1|TRBJ1-1
TGCAGCGTTCATGGAGGGCCACTTTACACTGAAGCTTTCTTT
CSVHGGPLYTEAFF
>TRBD1|15|many|TRBV30|TRBJ2-7
TGTGCCTGGAGTGCTCCTGACAGGGCGGTCTACGAGCAGTACTTC
CAWSAPDRAVYEQYF
>-|14|-|TRBV30|TRBJ1-5
TGTGCCTGGAGTCAAGGGGACTCCAATCAGCCCCAGCATTTT
CAWSQGDSNQPQHF
>-|16|-|TRBV12-3/TRBV12-4|TRBJ1-1
TGTGCCAGCAGCTTGCAGGGGAGCCCCATCCGGGGTGAAGCTTTCTTT
CASSLQGSPIRGEAFF
>TRBD2|15|many|TRBV20-1|TRBJ2-7
TGCAGTGCTAGAGACTCAGCGGGAGGGGTCTACGAGCAGTACTTC
CSARDSAGGVYEQYF
>TRBD2|17|many|TRBV11-2|TRBJ2-1
TGTGCCAGCAGCTTAGCCGCCCGGGACTACCCGTACAATGAGCAGTTCTTC
CASSLAARDYPYNEQFF
>-|15|many|TRBV27|TRBJ2-1
TGTGCCAGCAGTTTAAGCGGGCCCTCCTACAATGAGCAGTTCTTC
CASSLSGPSYNEQFF
>TRBD2|14|many|TRBV11-2|TRBJ2-7
TGTGCCAGCAGCCCCAGCGGGATGGAGTACGAGCAGTACTTC
CASSPSGMEYEQYF
>-|14|-|TRBV10-3|TRBJ2-7
TGTGCCATCAGTGGACCGCCTGCGTCCTACGAGCAGTACTTC
CAISGPPASYEQYF
>-|18|-|TRBV6-5|TRBJ1-3
TGTGCCAGCAGTTACTCGATACGGGGGTTACCTACTGGAAACACCATATATTTT
CASSYSIRGLPTGNTIYF
>TRBD2|15|few|TRBV5-8|TRBJ2-7
TGTGCCAGCAGCTTGGGAAGGCGGGGGGCGGGGGAGCAGTACTTC
CASSLGRRGAGEQYF
>-|13|many|TRBV28|TRBJ1-1
TGTGCCAGCCTAACCCCGGGGAACACTGAAGCTTTCTTT
CASLTPGNTEAFF
>-|12|many|TRBV20-1|TRBJ2-7
TGCAGTGCTAGGGGTAGTTTGGACGAGCAGTACTTC
CSARGSLDEQYF
>TRBD1|15|few|TRBV9|TRBJ1-1
TGTGCCAGCAGCGGGGGGACAGGGGGGAACACTGAAGCTTTCTTT
CASSGGTGGNTEAFF
>-|15|-|TRBV18|TRBJ2-2
TGTGCCAGCTGGCCGGGATGGCCTGACACCGGGGAGCTGTTTTTT
CASWPGWPDTGELFF
>TRBD2|14|many|TRBV7-9|TRBJ2-5
TGTGCCAGCAGCGGACTAGCGCACAAAGAGACCCAGTACTTC
CASSGLAHKETQYF
>TRBD1|13|many|TRBV14|TRBJ1-2
TGTGCCAGCAGCCCGACAGGGAGGTATGGCTACACCTTC
CASSPTGRYGYTF
>TRBD1|13|many|TRBV28|TRBJ1-2
TGTGCCAGCAGACGGGGACAGTTCTATGGCTACACCTTC
CASRRGQFYGYTF
>TRBD2|15|many|TRBV15|TRBJ2-7
TGTGCCACCAGCAGACTGCGGGAGGGCCTACACGAGCAGTACTTC
CATSRLREGLHEQYF
>TRBD1|14|many|TRBV6-1|TRBJ1-1
TGTGCCAGCAGGGCGGGACAGCGGGACACTGAAGCTTTCTTT
CASRAGQRDTEAFF
>-|15|few|TRBV6-2/TRBV6-3|TRBJ2-1
TGTGCCAGCAAAAAGATGGCGGGCTCCTACAATGAGCAGTTCTTC
CASKKMAGSYNEQFF
>TRBD2|13|-|TRBV20-1|TRBJ2-5
TGCAGTGCGATAGCGGGAGGCCCCGAGACCCAGTACTTC
CSAIAGGPETQYF
>-|17|many|TRBV7-9|TRBJ2-5
TGTGCCAGCAGCTCGCCCTGGGGGCCCGGAGGGCAAGAGACCCAGTACTTC
CASSSPWGPGGQETQYF
>-|15|many|TRBV28|TRBJ2-3
TGTGCCAGCAGTTTTGGGGCAGGGTCAACAGATACGCAGTATTTT
CASSFGAGSTDTQYF
>-|17|many|TRBV12-3/TRBV12-4|TRBJ2-7
TGTGCCAGCAGTCCAAGGCCCCCTAGCGTGAGCTCCTACGAGCAGTACTTC
CASSPRPPSVSSYEQYF
>TRBD2|18|few|TRBV6-1|TRBJ2-2
TGTGCCAGCAGTGATCTTGGACTAGCGGGAGTAATTACCGGGGAGCTGTTTTTT
CASSDLGLAGVITGELFF
>TRBD2|15|-|TRBV9|TRBJ2-2
TGTGCCAGCAGCCCAGCGGGAGAAGGGTACGGGGAGCTGTTTTTT
CASSPAGEGYGELFF
>-|14|few|TRBV7-9|TRBJ2-5
TGTGCCCTTGGATGGGGAGGCAGCCAAGAGACCCAGTACTTC
CALGWGGSQETQYF
>-|17|-|TRBV4-1|TRBJ2-3
TGCGCCAGCAGCCAAGATTGGTGGGAGTGGAGGTCAGATACGCAGTATTTT
CASSQDWWEWRSDTQYF